This TCR beta chain was identified in a study of blood T cell repertoires in COVID-19. Study overall: Sources were T cells, B-cell-depleted T cells, or PBMCs; the material itself was cDNA or gDNA.

The CDR3 runs 16 residues. CDR1 LGHNA and CDR2 YSLEER come from the germline V gene. Trimming took 0 bases from V and 3 from J, leaving 14 bases between them. Clones were read by immunoSEQ multiplex PCR, and TCRdb kept only the in-frame ones, dropping some. Counted here are about 220,000 clones, 82% occurring once; the ten biggest clones make up about 3.7%. Symptom resolution, clearance, or two negative PCRs marked donors in Cohort 3 as recovered. The genes are TRBV4-3 and TRBJ1-2, with D unresolved. Specimen: PBMCs or T cells enriched from blood (not recorded which). The receptor was derived from a woman between 55 and 75 years old who had recovered from COVID-19. In DNA, the CDR3 is TGCGCCAGCAGCCAAGATGTGGCAAACGGGGACTATGGCTACACCTTC. It translates to CASSQDVANGDYGYTF.